The 6 T cell receptor beta chains in this list originate from one sample, sequenced in a study of blood T cell repertoires in COVID-19. Using immunoSEQ multiplex PCR, the repertoire was profiled, and TCRdb retains in-frame clones only, with some absent. The table shows 140,000 or so clones, with about 92% occurring only once. Sample: peripheral blood. These receptors were collected from a human donor in a cohort sampled during active COVID-19.

The chain has TRBV15 and TRBJ2-7; D is undetermined. Trimming removed 8 bases from V and 2 bases from J, with 7 bases in between. The CDR3 runs 11 residues. CDR1 and CDR2 from the germline V gene are LNHNV and YYDKDF (reference sequence). CDR3 DNA sequence: TGTGCCACCGGGCCTACCTACGAGCAGTACTTC. This gives the protein CATGPTYEQYF.

The J gene is TRBJ1-1, the V gene TRBV5-5; TRBD1 agrees at 10 bases. The trim removed 0 bases at V and 8 bases at J, leaving 10 bases unmatched. This CDR3 is 16 amino acids long. Germline V gene lookup returns CDR1 SGHKS and CDR2 YYEKEE (reference sequence). The CDR3 is CASSLGGDRGYREAFF. The CDR3 bases are TGTGCCAGCAGCTTGGGAGGGGACAGGGGCTACAGGGAAGCTTTCTTT.

The chain couples TRBV19 to TRBJ2-3; tentatively, D is TRBD1 (5 bases). Trimming pared 9 bases from V and 3 bases from J, leaving 10 bases between. This CDR3 has 12 amino acids. The germline V gene encodes CDR1 LNHDA and CDR2 SQIVND (reference sequence). As DNA, the CDR3 is TGTGCCAGCCAGGGATTGACAGATACGCAGTATTTT. Translated, it gives CASQGLTDTQYF.

J is TRBJ1-1 and V is TRBV4-2; 9 bases align to TRBD1. The CDR3 runs to 15 residues. The J segment lost 4 bases and the V segment lost 4 bases, leaving 7 bases of the junction unmatched. Germline CDR1 LGHNA, CDR2 YNFKEQ. The CDR3, as DNA: TGTGCCAGCAGCCGAACAAAGACAGGGGGCACTGAAGCTTTCTTT. This gives the protein CASSRTKTGGTEAFF.

This chain joins TRBV12-3 or TRBV12-4 and TRBJ1-5; D not certain. Trimming stripped 5 bases from V and 4 bases from J, with 9 bases between. The CDR3 has 13 amino acids. Here the CDR3 reads CASSIHQNQPQHF. CDR3 nucleotides: TGTGCCAGCAGTATACACCAGAATCAGCCCCAGCATTTT.

This clone was detected a few times. The chain employs TRBV14 and TRBJ1-1; D unresolved. Germline V lookup: CDR1 SGHDN, CDR2 FVKESK. V lost 0 bases, J lost 6 bases, and 5 bases lay in between. CDR3 size: 12 residues. The CDR3 reads CASSQDRAEAFF. The CDR3 DNA is TGTGCCAGCAGCCAAGATCGGGCTGAAGCTTTCTTT.